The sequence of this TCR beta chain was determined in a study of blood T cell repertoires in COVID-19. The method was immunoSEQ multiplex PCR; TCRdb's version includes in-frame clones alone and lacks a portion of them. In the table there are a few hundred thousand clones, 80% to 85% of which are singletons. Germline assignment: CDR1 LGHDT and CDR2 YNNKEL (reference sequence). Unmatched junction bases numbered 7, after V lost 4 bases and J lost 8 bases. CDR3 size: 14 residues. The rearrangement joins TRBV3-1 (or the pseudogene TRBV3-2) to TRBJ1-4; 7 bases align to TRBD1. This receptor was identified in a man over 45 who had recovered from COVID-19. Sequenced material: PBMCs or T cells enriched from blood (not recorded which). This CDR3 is CASSPTGRVEKLFF. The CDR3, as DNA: TGTGCCAGCAGCCCGACAGGGCGCGTCGAAAAACTGTTTTTT.